These T cell receptor beta chains were read from a single sample in a study of blood T cells in healthy people across ages. Each CDR3 protein gets one entry after TCRdb re-called the 5' RACE reads with MiXCR. The table lists 550,000 to 650,000 distinct CDR3 sequences, less than 35% of them singletons, with 15% to 19% in the top ten. Sequencing input: blood. These receptor sequences come from a woman of 80 years or more in good health. The CDR3 runs from the conserved cysteine through the conserved F or W. D genes are given only for firm matches. Clone size appears in some rows only: once, few, many, or a class for an expanded clone.

v_gene,abundance,len,j_gene,d_gene,CDR3nt,CDR3aa
TRBV18,NA,15,TRBJ2-2,NA,TGTGCCAGCTCACAGGGACGGGTGAACACCGGGGAGCTGTTTTTT,CASSQGRVNTGELFF
TRBV5-1,once,14,TRBJ2-7,NA,TGCGCCAGCAGCATCCGGACAGGAGGGGACAAGCAGTACTTC,CASSIRTGGDKQYF
TRBV15,NA,15,TRBJ2-5,NA,TGTGCCACCAGCAGAGATCGGGGGCTCCAAGAGACCCAGTACTTC,CATSRDRGLQETQYF
TRBV20-1,many,13,TRBJ2-1,TRBD1,TGCAGTGCTAGAGGACAGGGTAGGGATGAGCAGTTCTTC,CSARGQGRDEQFF
TRBV3-1,few,15,TRBJ2-2,TRBD1,TGTGCCAGTATGGACAGGGGGCGGCCCGCCGGGGAGCTGTTTTTT,CASMDRGRPAGELFF
TRBV7-8,NA,13,TRBJ2-5,NA,TGTGCCAGTAGCTCGAGTGGGGGGACCAAGCAGTACTTC,CASSSSGGTKQYF
TRBV5-1,NA,14,TRBJ1-2,TRBD1,TGCGCCAGCAGCTTGGACGGGACAGTGGATGGCTACACCTTC,CASSLDGTVDGYTF
TRBV5-1,few,15,TRBJ2-2,NA,TGCGCCAGCAGCCTGGGACGCTCGAACACCGGGGAGCTGTTTTTT,CASSLGRSNTGELFF
TRBV7-9,NA,14,TRBJ2-6,NA,TGTGCCAGCGTCCCGAGTACTGGGGCCAACGTCCTGACTTTC,CASVPSTGANVLTF
TRBV20-1,NA,12,TRBJ1-1,TRBD1,TGCAGTGCTAGGGCCCAGGGGGCAGAAGCTTTCTTT,CSARAQGAEAFF
TRBV6-2/TRBV6-3,few,14,TRBJ1-1,NA,TGTGCCAGCAACTTGTGGCAGTCGAACACTGAAGCTTTCTTT,CASNLWQSNTEAFF
TRBV12-3/TRBV12-4,NA,15,TRBJ2-3,NA,TGTGCCAGCAGTCTACGGACAGTGAGCACAGATACGCAGTATTTT,CASSLRTVSTDTQYF
TRBV5-1,NA,17,TRBJ2-1,NA,TGCGCCAGCAGCTTGGACGACGGGACAAGCTCCTACAATGAACAGTTCTTC,CASSLDDGTSSYNEQFF
TRBV5-1,NA,16,TRBJ2-7,TRBD1,TGCGCCAGCAGCTTGGACATGGACAGGTTTTCCTACGAGCAGTACTTC,CASSLDMDRFSYEQYF
TRBV7-9,many,14,TRBJ2-6,NA,TGTGCCAGCAGCCCGGTGGCCGGGGCCAACGTCCTGACTTTC,CASSPVAGANVLTF
TRBV7-9,many,13,TRBJ1-1,NA,TGTGCCAGCAGACAAACAGGGCCTACTGAAGCTTTCTTT,CASRQTGPTEAFF
TRBV7-9,many,15,TRBJ2-1,TRBD2,TGTGCCAGCAGCTTAGGATGGACTAGCGGGGATGAGCAGTTCTTC,CASSLGWTSGDEQFF
TRBV20-1,many,16,TRBJ2-3,TRBD2,TGCAGTGCTAGAGAGCCTAGCGGGGGAAACACAGATACGCAGTATTTT,CSAREPSGGNTDTQYF
TRBV12-3/TRBV12-4,once,11,TRBJ2-3,NA,TGTGCCAGCGCCCGGGCAGATACGCAGTATTTT,CASARADTQYF
TRBV6-1,NA,12,TRBJ1-1,NA,TGTGCCAGCAGTGCCCACCTATCTGAAGCTTTCTTT,CASSAHLSEAFF
TRBV20-1,NA,19,TRBJ1-1,TRBD1,TGCAGTGCTAGAGTGAATGCGGGGACAGGGAACCCAAGGAACACTGAAGCTTTCTTT,CSARVNAGTGNPRNTEAFF
TRBV5-1,many,14,TRBJ2-1,NA,TGCGCCAGCCTTGGCGGAGGGGGCTTAGGGGAGCAGTTCTTC,CASLGGGGLGEQFF
TRBV7-9,NA,13,TRBJ1-1,NA,TGTGCCAGCATCGTCGGGACTTTCGCTGAAGCTTTCTTT,CASIVGTFAEAFF
TRBV9,many,15,TRBJ2-3,NA,TGTGCCAGCAGCGAGGCGGGCGGGGGCCCAGATACGCAGTATTTT,CASSEAGGGPDTQYF
TRBV9,few,13,TRBJ1-5,NA,TGTGCCAGCAGCACCCGGACAACTCAGCCCCAGCATTTT,CASSTRTTQPQHF
TRBV7-2,few,13,TRBJ1-5,NA,TGTGCCAGCAATCCCGACAGCAATCGGCCCCAGCATTTT,CASNPDSNRPQHF
TRBV4-3,many,16,TRBJ2-3,NA,TGCGCCAGCAGCCGAGACCCAGCAGCCCGCACAGATACGCAGTATTTT,CASSRDPAARTDTQYF
TRBV6-1,NA,16,TRBJ2-2,NA,TGTGCCAGCAGTGAAGCCGGGGCGGGTTTCGGCGGGGAGCTGTTTTTT,CASSEAGAGFGGELFF
TRBV20-1,NA,14,TRBJ1-1,NA,TGCAGTGCCCCCCCAGTGTTAGGTCGGACTGAAGCTTTCTTT,CSAPPVLGRTEAFF
TRBV15,NA,13,TRBJ1-1,TRBD1,TGTGCCACCAGCAGGGACGGGACAGGGGTGGCTTTCTTT,CATSRDGTGVAFF
TRBV6-2/TRBV6-3,few,16,TRBJ1-1,TRBD1,TGTGCCAGCAGTTCGGACAGGGAGGATCTGAACACTGAAGCTTTCTTT,CASSSDREDLNTEAFF
TRBV7-2,many,12,TRBJ1-2,TRBD1,TGTGCCAGCAGCTTAACACAGGGGGGCTACACCTTC,CASSLTQGGYTF
TRBV3-1,many,16,TRBJ2-3,TRBD2,TGTGCCAGCAGCCAGGACCGACTAGCGGGGGGAAATACGCAGTATTTT,CASSQDRLAGGNTQYF
TRBV3-1,many,13,TRBJ1-2,NA,TGTGCCAGCAGCCCAGGGCGGTACTATGGCTACACCTTC,CASSPGRYYGYTF
TRBV7-9,few,16,TRBJ1-6,NA,TGTGCCAGCAGCTTAGGCCCCACAGGGTCGGGGTCACCCCTCCACTTT,CASSLGPTGSGSPLHF
TRBV20-1,NA,14,TRBJ1-1,NA,TGCAGTGCCTCTGTCGGGGGGGGGAACACTGAAGCTTTCTTT,CSASVGGGNTEAFF